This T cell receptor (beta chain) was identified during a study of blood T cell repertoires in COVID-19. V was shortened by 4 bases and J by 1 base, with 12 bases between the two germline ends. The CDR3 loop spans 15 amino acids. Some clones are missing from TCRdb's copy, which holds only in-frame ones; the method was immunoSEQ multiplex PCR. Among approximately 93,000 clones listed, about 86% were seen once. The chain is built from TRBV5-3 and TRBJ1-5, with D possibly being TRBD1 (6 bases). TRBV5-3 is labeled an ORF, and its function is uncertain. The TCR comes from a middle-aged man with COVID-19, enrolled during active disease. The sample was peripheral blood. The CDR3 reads CARSPIQGSNQPQHF. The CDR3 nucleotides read TGTGCCAGAAGCCCCATACAGGGAAGCAATCAGCCCCAGCATTTT.